Sequencing of this T cell receptor beta chain was carried out in a study of spatial heterogeneity in lung cancer. Study-level points and caveats: Tumoral mutation counts were tracked by counts of expanded intratumoral alpha and beta TCRs.

Time point noted: sample taken at primary tumor resection. Via MiXCR, TCRdb re-called the 5' RACE reads, giving one row per CDR3 protein. The sample yields 6,000 or so distinct CDR3 sequences, just under 8% seen once. The CDR3 is 14 amino acids. Trimming removed 6 bases from V and 3 bases from J; junction bases left unmatched: 9. The germline V gene has CDR1 DFQATT and CDR2 SNEGSKA (reference sequence). By frequency in the sample, this clonotype is medium-sized (0.01 to 0.1%). The antigen is unknown. V usage is TRBV20-1 and J usage is TRBJ2-7; 9 positions agree with TRBD2. The receptor was derived from a female donor with early-stage non-small cell lung cancer. Source: lung tumor tissue, taken at surgery. For the CDR3, the DNA is TGCAGTGCCCTTAGGCCAGCGGGGGGCTACGAGCAGTACTTC. It yields the protein CSALRPAGGYEQYF.